The sequence of this T cell receptor (beta chain) was determined in a study of type 1 regulatory T cells. Across the study: This in vitro CD4 product, T-allo10, is enriched for Tr1 cells and alloantigen-specific.

Germline-derived CDR1 and CDR2 are SGHRS and YFSETQ. The junction had 6 bases not matched to a gene; V was cut back by 7 bases and J by 4 bases. The CDR3 spans 14 residues. TCRdb reprocessed the reads with MiXCR, giving one entry per CDR3 protein. The sample carries approximately 97,000 distinct CDR3 sequences, roughly 28% recorded once. This clonotype was sampled from a human donor in good health. The chain recombines TRBV5-1 with TRBJ2-3; 10 bases match TRBD1. The specimen sequenced was CD4+ T cells, either the whole sample or a sorted fraction (not recorded which). The CDR3 DNA sequence: TGCGCCAGCTTTGAGGGACAGGGGCCAGATACGCAGTATTTT. Amino acids: CASFEGQGPDTQYF.